This TCR beta chain was identified during a study of radiotherapy plus CTLA-4 blockade in lung cancer (dated by TCRdb to the late 2010s). Background on the whole study: Among enrolled patients, about 19% had an objective response and 30% to 35% reached disease control. General findings and caveats noted by the study authors: The strongest predictors of response, as reported, were early dynamic changes in blood T cell clones along with a rise in serum interferon-beta after radiation. After treatment with radiotherapy and ipilimumab, TCR clones that originated in tumors expanded in peripheral blood.

Library creation used the immunoSEQ multiplex PCR assay. TCRdb's version of the immuneACCESS table is confined to in-frame rearrangements and falls short of the full clone set. An unresolved V gene accounts for under half of the shortfall where checked; the remainder is of unknown origin. The sample table contains roughly 53,000 clones; only one count was recorded for roughly four fifths of them. Approximately 5% of the sample belongs to the ten largest clones. The study evaluated CTLA-4 blockade (ipilimumab) given together with focal radiation therapy in patients who had chemo-refractory metastatic non-small-cell lung cancer. Turning to this clone: Its antigen is not yet known. Qualities for individual bases were not recorded, and no much larger clone is one base off.

The junction shows trimming of 6 bases on V and 1 base on J, and the gene matches do not reach 8 bases of it. CDR1 and CDR2, per the germline V gene, are MDHEN and SYDVKM. The CDR3 contains 15 residues, cysteine and phenylalanine counted. Just the 45-base CDR3 DNA is kept, in frame starting at base 1. The sequence links TRBV28 to TRBJ2-7; 8 of the junction bases match TRBD1. The starting material was peripheral blood, obtained from a patient treated with radiotherapy plus ipilimumab. This TCR was sampled from a human donor with non-small cell lung cancer whose response to radiotherapy plus ipilimumab could not be evaluated. The nucleotides read TGTGCCAGCAGCGTAATTGGACAGGGATCCTACGAGCAGTACTTC. It translates as CASSVIGQGSYEQYF. The full variable domain, with segments outside the CDR3 supplied by the reference TRBV28 and TRBJ2-7 proteins, appears as DVKVTQSSRYLVKRTGEKVFLECVQDMDHENMFWYRQDPGLGLRLIYFSYDVKMKEKGDIPEGYSVSREKKERFSLILESASTNQTSMYLCASSVIGQGSYEQYFGPGTRLTVT.